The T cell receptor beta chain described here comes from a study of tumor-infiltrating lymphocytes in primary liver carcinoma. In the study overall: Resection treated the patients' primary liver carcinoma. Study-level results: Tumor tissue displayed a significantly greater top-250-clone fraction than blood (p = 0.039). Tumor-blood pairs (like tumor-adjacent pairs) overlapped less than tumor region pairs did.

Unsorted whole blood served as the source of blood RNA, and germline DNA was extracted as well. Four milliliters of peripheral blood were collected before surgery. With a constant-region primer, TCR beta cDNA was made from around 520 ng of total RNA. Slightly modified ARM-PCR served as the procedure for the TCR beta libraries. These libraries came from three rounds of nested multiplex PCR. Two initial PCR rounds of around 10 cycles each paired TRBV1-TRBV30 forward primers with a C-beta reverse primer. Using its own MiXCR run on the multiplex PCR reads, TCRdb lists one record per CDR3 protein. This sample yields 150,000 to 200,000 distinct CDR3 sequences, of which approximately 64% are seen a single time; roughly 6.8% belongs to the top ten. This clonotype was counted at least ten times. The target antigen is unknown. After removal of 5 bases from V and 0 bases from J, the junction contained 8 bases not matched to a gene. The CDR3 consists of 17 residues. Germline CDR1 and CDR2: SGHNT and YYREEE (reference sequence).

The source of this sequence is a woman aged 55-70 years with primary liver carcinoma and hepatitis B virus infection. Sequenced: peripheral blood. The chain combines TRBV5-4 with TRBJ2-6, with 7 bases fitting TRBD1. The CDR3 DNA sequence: TGTGCCAGCAGGTCCGGGACAGCGATCTCTGGGGCCAACGTCCTGACTTTC. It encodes CASRSGTAISGANVLTF. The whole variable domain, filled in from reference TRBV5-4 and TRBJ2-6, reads ETGVTQSPTHLIKTRGQQVTLRCSSQSGHNTVSWYQQALGQGPQFIFQYYREEENGRGNFPPRFSGLQFPNYSSELNVNALELDDSALYLCASRSGTAISGANVLTFGAGSRLTVL.